One and the same sample provided the 8 T cell receptor beta chains below, sequenced in a study of T cells after yellow fever vaccination. TCRdb called the 5' RACE reads again in MiXCR, with one record for every CDR3 protein. The sample records a few hundred thousand distinct CDR3 sequences, approximately 5.7% being singletons. This specimen consisted of PBMCs, obtained 5 days after the yellow fever booster vaccination. The receptors here all came from a man aged 30-40 years who received the YFV17D yellow fever vaccine.

This clonotype was seen at least ten times. The V and J genes are TRBV10-2 and TRBJ2-3, with D perhaps assigned TRBD1 or TRBD2 (5 bases each). The V gene lost 8 bases and the J gene lost 14 bases, with 14 bases spanning the gap. This CDR3 comprises 10 residues. Germline lookup yields CDR1 WSHSY and CDR2 SAAADI. The CDR3 loop is CASWGPARYF. CDR3 sequence (DNA): TGCGCCAGCTGGGGACCCGCGAGGTATTTT.

This clonotype has only a few counts. V is TRBV20-1 and J is TRBJ2-1; 12 bases map to TRBD2. From germline, CDR1 is DFQATT and CDR2 SNEGSKA (reference sequence). Losses at the gene ends were 5 bases for V and 6 bases for J; bases not matched to a gene: 8. This CDR3 has 15 residues. CDR3 sequence reads: CSAAPLAGGINEQFF. The CDR3 coding sequence is TGCAGTGCTGCCCCCCTAGCGGGAGGGATCAATGAGCAGTTCTTC.

This clonotype was recorded at least ten times. This chain links TRBV29-1 with TRBJ2-7, with D tentatively TRBD1 or TRBD2 (6 bases each). Trimming pared 4 bases from V and 3 bases from J, leaving 10 bases between. CDR1 is SQVTM, CDR2 ANQGSEA, per germline. The CDR3 loop spans 12 amino acids. The CDR3 sequence is CSVGLGGYEQYF. In DNA form, the CDR3 reads TGCAGCGTTGGACTAGGGGGCTACGAGCAGTACTTC.

This clonotype was observed at least ten times. The chain links TRBV28 to TRBJ2-3, with 8 bases fitting TRBD2. CDR1 MDHEN and CDR2 SYDVKM come from the germline V gene. This CDR3 contains 19 residues. With V trimmed by 8 bases and J by 7 bases, 26 bases remained unmatched. Here the CDR3 DNA reads TGTGCCAGCCCCCCGGGACCCTCAGGCCTAGCGGGCCCGAGAAATACGCAGTATTTT. Its translation is CASPPGPSGLAGPRNTQYF.

This clonotype was seen a handful of times. V is TRBV19 and J is TRBJ2-3, with TRBD2 matching over 12 bases. Germline V gene lookup returns CDR1 LNHDA and CDR2 SQIVND (reference sequence). This CDR3 spans 20 amino acids. The trim removed 1 base at V and 3 bases at J, leaving 14 bases unmatched. CDR3 amino acids: CASSIARTSGTRSLTDTQYF. DNA of the CDR3: TGTGCCAGTAGTATAGCTCGGACTAGCGGGACACGTTCACTAACAGATACGCAGTATTTT.

This clonotype was observed many times. V usage is TRBV20-1 and J usage is TRBJ2-1, with 9 bases fitting TRBD2. Trimming removed 5 bases from V and 3 bases from J; junction bases left unmatched: 5. The germline gives CDR1 DFQATT, CDR2 SNEGSKA (reference sequence). The CDR3 totals 14 residues. CDR3 protein: CSARKREDYNEQFF. The CDR3 nucleotides read TGCAGTGCTCGAAAGCGGGAGGACTACAATGAGCAGTTCTTC.

The chain has TRBV7-3 and TRBJ2-7; TRBD2 matches at 8 bases. V shed 1 base, J shed 4 bases, and the junction held 6 bases outside the gene matches. The CDR3 totals 15 residues. Looked up from germline, CDR1 is SGHTA and CDR2 is FQGTGA. The CDR3 loop is CASSLKAGERYEQYF. CDR3 nucleotide sequence: TGTGCCAGCAGCTTAAAAGCGGGAGAACGGTACGAGCAGTACTTC.

A few counts support this clonotype. The chain joins TRBV7-9 to TRBJ2-5; TRBD1 agrees at 8 bases. CDR1 and CDR2 from the germline V gene are SEHNR and FQNEAQ (reference sequence). The CDR3 has 14 amino acids. The V and J ends lost 6 bases and 4 bases, in that order; junction bases with no gene match: 7. CDR3: CASSSDRGGETQYF. In DNA, the CDR3 is TGTGCCAGCAGTTCCGACAGGGGAGGAGAGACCCAGTACTTC.